This entry is about one T cell receptor beta chain. As yet, its antigen is unknown. This sample is drawn from a study of cytomegalovirus exposure and HLA in healthy donors. General observations from the study: Productive rates of about 87% or about 30% were seen for most TCR beta V segments in an earlier analysis. Cytomegalovirus status, reportedly, was diagnosed with high specificity and sensitivity by the classifier. The listing of 150 or so TCR beta chains classed them as cytomegalovirus-associated.

The PCR had 60 Vbeta and 13 Jbeta primers. TCRdb's table, derived via immunoSEQ multiplex PCR, lists solely in-frame clones and lacks some. The sample yields around 95,000 clones, 65% to 90% seen once. The source is a man under 40 in good health and CMV-seropositive. The sequenced sample consisted of PBMCs.

In DNA form, the CDR3 reads TGTGCCAGTAGGGCGGACAGGGTGGAGACCCAGTACTTC. This codes for CASRADRVETQYF. J is TRBJ2-5 and V is TRBV19; 8 bases map to TRBD1. J gave up 5 bases and V 6 bases, and 5 bases lay outside the gene matches. The CDR3 sequence is 13 residues long. Germline loops: CDR1 LNHDA, CDR2 SQIVND (reference sequence).